The rows below give T cell receptor beta chains drawn from one sample of a study of OX40 agonist ivuxolimab in advanced cancers. Generated by immunoSEQ multiplex PCR, the TCRdb table keeps only in-frame clones and is missing some. The sample contains around 29,000 clones, more than 75% of which appear only once. The material was CD4+ or CD8+ T cells sorted from blood, obtained in a trial of the OX40 agonist ivuxolimab. These receptors were obtained from an adult with an advanced solid tumor such as melanoma, head and neck, liver or kidney cancer. Both conserved end residues are part of each CDR3. Each record gives: J gene, clone size, V gene, D gene, CDR3 protein, CDR3 DNA. D genes are given only for firm matches. Where a row states a size, it is once, few, many or the class of an expanded clone; other rows omit it.

TRBJ1-5 | few | TRBV10-1 | . | CASSDPGQPQHF | TGCGCCAGCAGCGACCCGGGACAGCCCCAGCATTTT
TRBJ1-3 | . | TRBV9 | . | CASSERRYGNTIYF | TGTGCCAGCAGCGAGAGGAGGTACGGAAACACCATATATTTT
TRBJ2-2 | . | TRBV10-3 | . | CAIREGRNTGELFF | TGTGCCATCAGAGAGGGACGAAACACCGGGGAGCTGTTTTTT
TRBJ1-2 | . | TRBV4-2 | TRBD1 | CASSQGAGTGGAGTGYTF | TGTGCCAGCAGCCAAGGAGCCGGGACAGGGGGCGCGGGTACGGGCTACACCTTC
TRBJ1-5 | . | TRBV4-1 | TRBD1 | CASSPAGTGVQPQHF | TGCGCCAGCAGCCCCGCCGGGACAGGGGTCCAGCCCCAGCATTTT
TRBJ2-5 | . | TRBV5-6 | . | CASSFKETQYF | TGTGCCAGCAGCTTTAAGGAGACCCAGTACTTC
TRBJ2-3 | . | TRBV27 | . | CASSPTTDLEYF | TGTGCCAGCAGTCCGACCACGGACCTAGAGTATTTT
TRBJ1-6 | . | TRBV7-2 | TRBD1 | CASSTRQGTPLHF | TGTGCCAGCAGCACCAGACAGGGAACACCCCTCCACTTT
TRBJ1-4 | . | TRBV18 | . | CASSSTGPTNEKLFF | TGTGCCAGCTCATCAACAGGGCCAACTAATGAAAAACTGTTTTTT
TRBJ1-2 | . | TRBV20-1 | TRBD1 | CSAPHRGGYTF | TGCAGTGCCCCGCACAGGGGAGGCTACACCTTC
TRBJ2-1 | . | TRBV6-1 | TRBD2 | CASSEGLGRESYNEQFF | TGTGCCAGCAGTGAGGGGTTAGGGCGGGAGTCATACAATGAGCAGTTCTTC
TRBJ1-1 | . | TRBV7-9 | . | CASSLGGRRAAFF | TGTGCCAGCAGCTTGGGGGGGCGAAGGGCAGCTTTCTTT
TRBJ2-7 | few | TRBV7-9 | . | CASSFAGLNYEQYF | TGTGCCAGCAGCTTCGCGGGACTGAACTACGAGCAGTACTTC
TRBJ2-3 | . | TRBV7-9 | TRBD2 | CASSPTTSGNRNTQYF | TGTGCCAGCAGCCCTACGACTAGCGGGAACCGTAATACGCAGTATTTT
TRBJ2-7 | . | TRBV7-9 | . | CASSLLDTASSYEQYF | TGTGCCAGCAGCTTATTGGACACAGCTAGCTCCTACGAGCAGTACTTC
TRBJ1-2 | . | TRBV6-5 | . | CASSYGPGPEGYTF | TGTGCCAGCAGTTACGGACCAGGGCCTGAGGGCTACACCTTC
TRBJ2-3 | once | TRBV2 | . | CARYEYTDTQYF | TGTGCCCGGTACGAGTATACAGATACGCAGTATTTT
TRBJ2-5 | . | TRBV7-2 | . | CASSQETQYF | TGTGCCAGCAGCCAAGAGACCCAGTACTTC
TRBJ1-1 | few | TRBV15 | TRBD1 | CATSREPSTGQEAFF | TGTGCCACCAGCAGAGAGCCCTCGACAGGGCAAGAAGCTTTCTTT
TRBJ1-1 | once | TRBV27 | . | CASSFFGEAFF | TGTGCCAGCAGTTTCTTCGGTGAAGCTTTCTTT
TRBJ2-5 | . | TRBV10-3 | . | CAISDLDGYQETQYF | TGTGCCATCAGTGATCTAGACGGGTACCAAGAGACCCAGTACTTC
TRBJ2-2 | . | TRBV19 | . | CASSIPFAGELFF | TGTGCCAGTAGTATCCCCTTTGCCGGGGAGCTGTTTTTT
TRBJ2-1 | . | TRBV15 | . | CATRQGLFNEQFF | TGTGCCACCAGGCAGGGACTCTTCAATGAGCAGTTCTTC
TRBJ1-2 | . | TRBV5-1 | . | CASRREGDYGYTF | TGCGCCAGCAGACGGGAGGGTGACTATGGCTACACCTTC
TRBJ1-1 | . | TRBV28 | . | CASRTSGASGHTEAFF | TGTGCCAGCAGGACTTCAGGGGCCTCTGGACACACTGAAGCTTTCTTT
TRBJ2-2 | . | TRBV6-5 | . | CASSGRQYNTGELFF | TGTGCCAGCTCGGGTCGACAGTATAACACCGGGGAGCTGTTTTTT
TRBJ2-1 | . | TRBV6-5 | . | CASSYGAHEQFF | TGTGCCAGCAGTTACGGGGCGCATGAGCAGTTCTTC
TRBJ2-1 | . | TRBV4-1 | TRBD2 | CASSQLAGEGNEQFF | TGCGCCAGCAGCCAATTAGCGGGAGAGGGGAATGAGCAGTTCTTC
TRBJ2-3 | . | TRBV27 | . | CASSLGPQGDTQYF | TGTGCCAGCAGTTTAGGACCTCAGGGGGATACGCAGTATTTT
TRBJ2-1 | . | TRBV27 | . | CASTLGNEQFF | TGTGCCAGCACCCTTGGGAATGAGCAGTTCTTC
TRBJ2-3 | . | TRBV10-1 | . | CASSVAQTDTQYF | TGCGCCAGCAGTGTAGCCCAAACCGATACGCAGTATTTT
TRBJ2-5 | . | TRBV5-6 | . | CASSHYQETQYF | TGTGCCAGCAGCCATTATCAAGAGACCCAGTACTTC
TRBJ1-2 | . | TRBV7-9 | . | CASSPIEGGYTF | TGTGCCAGCAGCCCTATAGAAGGTGGCTACACCTTC
TRBJ2-5 | . | TRBV25-1 | TRBD1 | CASSPRTGQETQYF | TGTGCCAGCTCTCCACGGACAGGACAAGAGACCCAGTACTTC
TRBJ1-1 | . | TRBV19 | . | CASSTQRLTGDEAFF | TGTGCCAGTAGTACCCAGAGGCTCACAGGAGACGAAGCTTTCTTT
TRBJ2-2 | . | TRBV11-2 | TRBD1 | CASSYPGGVRTGELFF | TGTGCCAGCAGCTACCCAGGGGGCGTTCGAACCGGGGAGCTGTTTTTT
TRBJ1-2 | . | TRBV13 | . | CASSSYKTNYGYTF | TGTGCCAGCAGCTCCTACAAGACGAACTATGGCTACACCTTC
TRBJ2-3 | . | TRBV9 | . | CASSSEGVGATDTQYF | TGTGCCAGCTCCTCTGAGGGGGTAGGAGCCACAGATACGCAGTATTTT
TRBJ2-1 | . | TRBV11-2 | . | CASSGLGSTGIDEQFF | TGTGCCAGCAGCGGGCTAGGCTCTACAGGGATCGATGAGCAGTTCTTC
TRBJ1-6 | . | TRBV27 | . | CASSLLGSPLHF | TGTGCCAGCAGTTTATTAGGCTCACCCCTCCACTTT
TRBJ2-3 | . | TRBV19 | TRBD1 | CASSTTGTSTDTQYF | TGTGCCAGTAGTACGACAGGGACAAGCACAGATACGCAGTATTTT
TRBJ2-7 | . | TRBV7-8 | TRBD1 | CASSSLGTGVWEQYF | TGTGCCAGCAGCTCCCTAGGGACAGGGGTTTGGGAGCAGTACTTC
TRBJ1-3 | . | TRBV9 | . | CASSPGPISGNTIYF | TGTGCCAGCAGCCCAGGACCGATCTCTGGAAACACCATATATTTT
TRBJ2-5 | . | TRBV10-3 | . | CAISDPNQETQYF | TGTGCCATCAGTGATCCTAATCAAGAGACCCAGTACTTC
TRBJ1-5 | few | TRBV6-6 | TRBD1 | CASRAGQGEPQHF | TGTGCCAGCAGGGCCGGACAGGGTGAACCCCAGCATTTT
TRBJ2-1 | once | TRBV7-2 | TRBD2 | CASSGTSGEYNEQFF | TGTGCCAGCAGCGGCACTAGCGGGGAGTACAATGAGCAGTTCTTC
TRBJ1-1 | . | TRBV7-9 | . | CASSPQKGADEAFF | TGTGCCAGCAGCCCACAGAAGGGAGCGGATGAAGCTTTCTTT
TRBJ2-3 | . | TRBV13 | TRBD2 | CASSPGLAADTQYF | TGTGCCAGCAGCCCGGGACTAGCGGCAGATACGCAGTATTTT
TRBJ2-7 | . | TRBV19 | TRBD2 | CATNGGLGLYEQYF | TGTGCCACAAACGGGGGACTAGGGCTCTACGAGCAGTACTTC
TRBJ2-7 | . | TRBV6-1 | . | CASSAPFSGAFSYEQYF | TGTGCCAGCAGTGCACCTTTTAGTGGGGCCTTTTCCTACGAGCAGTACTTC
TRBJ1-1 | . | TRBV11-3 | TRBD1 | CASSRLDRANTEAFF | TGTGCCAGCAGCCGTCTCGACAGGGCAAACACTGAAGCTTTCTTT
TRBJ2-5 | . | TRBV5-4 | TRBD1 | CAGGTETHQETQYF | TGTGCCGGTGGGACAGAAACGCATCAAGAGACCCAGTACTTC
TRBJ1-2 | once | TRBV6-5 | TRBD1 | CASSTQGRNYGYTF | TGTGCCAGCAGCACACAGGGGCGTAACTATGGCTACACCTTC
TRBJ2-1 | . | TRBV14 | TRBD2 | CASSQERERGNEQFF | TGTGCCAGCAGCCAAGAGAGGGAGCGGGGGAATGAGCAGTTCTTC
TRBJ2-3 | . | TRBV9 | TRBD1 | CASSTRDRGTDTQYF | TGTGCCAGCAGCACACGGGACAGGGGGACAGATACGCAGTATTTT
TRBJ1-1 | medium-sized | TRBV4-1 | . | CASSYADWNTEAFF | TGCGCCAGCAGCTACGCAGACTGGAACACTGAAGCTTTCTTT
TRBJ1-1 | . | TRBV5-1 | . | CASIPSARDMRNTEAFF | TGCGCCAGCATCCCCTCAGCGCGGGACATGAGGAACACTGAAGCTTTCTTT
TRBJ2-7 | . | TRBV10-2 | . | CASGGPWNEQYF | TGCGCCAGCGGGGGACCATGGAACGAGCAGTACTTC
TRBJ2-1 | . | TRBV19 | . | CASTRGHANEQFF | TGTGCCAGTACCCGTGGGCATGCCAATGAGCAGTTCTTC
TRBJ2-7 | . | TRBV7-9 | . | CASSRQGGGEQYF | TGTGCCAGCAGCCGGCAGGGGGGTGGCGAGCAGTACTTC